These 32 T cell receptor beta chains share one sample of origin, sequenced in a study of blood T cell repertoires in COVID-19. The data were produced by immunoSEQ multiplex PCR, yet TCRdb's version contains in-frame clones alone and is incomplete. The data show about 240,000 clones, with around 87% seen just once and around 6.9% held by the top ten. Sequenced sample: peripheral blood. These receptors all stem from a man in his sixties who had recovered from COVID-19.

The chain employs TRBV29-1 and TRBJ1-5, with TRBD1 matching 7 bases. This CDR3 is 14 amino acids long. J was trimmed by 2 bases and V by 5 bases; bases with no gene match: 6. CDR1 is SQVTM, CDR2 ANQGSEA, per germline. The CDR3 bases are TGCAGCGTTCCAGGGCAGGGGGGCAATCAGCCCCAGCATTTT. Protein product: CSVPGQGGNQPQHF.

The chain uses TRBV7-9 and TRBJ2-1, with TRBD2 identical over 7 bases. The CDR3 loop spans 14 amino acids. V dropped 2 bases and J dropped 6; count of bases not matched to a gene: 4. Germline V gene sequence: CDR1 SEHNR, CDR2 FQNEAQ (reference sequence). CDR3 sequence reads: CASSLTAGLNEQFF. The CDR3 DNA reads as TGTGCCAGCAGCTTAACAGCGGGGCTCAATGAGCAGTTCTTC.

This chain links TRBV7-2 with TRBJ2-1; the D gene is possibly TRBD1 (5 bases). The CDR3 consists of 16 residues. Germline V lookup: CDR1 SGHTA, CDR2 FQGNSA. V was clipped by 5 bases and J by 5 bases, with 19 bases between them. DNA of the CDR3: TGTGCCAGCAGCCGGAGCCATGGGGCTGCAGACAATGAGCAGTTCTTC. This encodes CASSRSHGAADNEQFF.

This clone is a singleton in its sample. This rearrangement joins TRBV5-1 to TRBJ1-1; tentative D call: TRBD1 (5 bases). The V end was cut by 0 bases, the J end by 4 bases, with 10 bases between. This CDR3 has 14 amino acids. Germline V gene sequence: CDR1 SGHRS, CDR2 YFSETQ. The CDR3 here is CASSLVVGGTEAFF. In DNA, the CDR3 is TGCGCCAGCAGCTTGGTCGTCGGGGGCACTGAAGCTTTCTTT.

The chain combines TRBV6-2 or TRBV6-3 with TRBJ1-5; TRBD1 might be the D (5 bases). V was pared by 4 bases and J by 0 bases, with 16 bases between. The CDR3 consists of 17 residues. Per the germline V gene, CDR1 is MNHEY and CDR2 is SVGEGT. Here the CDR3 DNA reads TGTGCCAGCAGTTCCTCGATAGGGGCCCTTAGCAATCAGCCCCAGCATTTT. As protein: CASSSSIGALSNQPQHF.

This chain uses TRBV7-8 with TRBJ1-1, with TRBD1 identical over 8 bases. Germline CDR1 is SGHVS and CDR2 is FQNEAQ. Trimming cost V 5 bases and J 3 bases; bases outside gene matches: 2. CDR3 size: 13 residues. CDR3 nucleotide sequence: TGTGCCAGCAGCGCGGACAGGGACACTGAAGCTTTCTTT. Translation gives CASSADRDTEAFF.

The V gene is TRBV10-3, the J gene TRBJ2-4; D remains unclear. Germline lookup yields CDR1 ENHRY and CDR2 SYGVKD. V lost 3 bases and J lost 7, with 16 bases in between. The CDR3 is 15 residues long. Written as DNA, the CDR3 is TGTGCCATCAGTGATACGGGTCCTAACGGGAACATTCAGTACTTC. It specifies CAISDTGPNGNIQYF.

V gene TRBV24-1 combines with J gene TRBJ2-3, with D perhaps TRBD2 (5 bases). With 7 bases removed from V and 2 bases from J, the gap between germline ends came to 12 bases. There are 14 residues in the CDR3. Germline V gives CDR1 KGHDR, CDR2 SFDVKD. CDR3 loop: CATRESGFTDTQYF. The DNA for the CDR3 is TGTGCCACCAGAGAGTCGGGGTTCACAGATACGCAGTATTTT.

CDR3 sequence: CASSHGTGNTGELFF. In DNA, the CDR3 is TGTGCCAGCAGCCATGGGACAGGGAACACCGGGGAGCTGTTTTTT. J is TRBJ2-2 and V is TRBV3-1 (or the pseudogene TRBV3-2); TRBD1 aligns across 8 bases. This CDR3 comprises 15 residues. Germline CDR1 is LGHDT and CDR2 is YNNKEL (reference sequence). J was trimmed by 1 base and V by 3 bases; bases with no gene match: 1.

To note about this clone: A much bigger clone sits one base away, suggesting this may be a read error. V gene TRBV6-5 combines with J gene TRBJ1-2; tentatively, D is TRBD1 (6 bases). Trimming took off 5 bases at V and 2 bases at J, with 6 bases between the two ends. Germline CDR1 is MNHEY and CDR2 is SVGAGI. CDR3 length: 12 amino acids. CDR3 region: CASSQGNYGYTF. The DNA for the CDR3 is TGTGCCAGCAGTCAGGGGAACTATGGCTACACCTTC.

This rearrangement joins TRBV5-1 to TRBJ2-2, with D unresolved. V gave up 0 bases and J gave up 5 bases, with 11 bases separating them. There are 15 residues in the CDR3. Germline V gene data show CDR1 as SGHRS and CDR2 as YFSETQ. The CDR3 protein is CASSLVAQNTGELFF. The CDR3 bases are TGCGCCAGCAGCTTGGTGGCCCAGAATACCGGGGAGCTGTTTTTT.

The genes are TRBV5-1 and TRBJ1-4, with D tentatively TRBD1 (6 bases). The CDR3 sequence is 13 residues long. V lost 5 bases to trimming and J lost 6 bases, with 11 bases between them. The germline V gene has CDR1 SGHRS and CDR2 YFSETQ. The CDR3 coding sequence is TGCGCCAGCAGTTTACAGGGCCATGAAAAACTGTTTTTT. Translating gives CASSLQGHEKLFF.

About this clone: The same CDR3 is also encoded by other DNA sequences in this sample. The CDR3, as DNA: TGTGCCAGCAGTTTAAGCAGGGGGAACACTGAAGCTTTCTTT. This codes for CASSLSRGNTEAFF. The rearrangement links TRBV27 to TRBJ1-1; D is possibly TRBD1 (6 bases). V was trimmed by 2 bases and J by 1 base, leaving 8 bases between them. Germline CDR1 MNHEY, CDR2 SMNVEV (reference sequence). The CDR3 loop spans 14 amino acids.

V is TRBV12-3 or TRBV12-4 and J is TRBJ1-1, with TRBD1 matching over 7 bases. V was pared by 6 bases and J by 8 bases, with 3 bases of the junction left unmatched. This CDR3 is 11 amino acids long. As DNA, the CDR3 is TGTGCCAGCAGCAAGACAGGGGAAGCTTTCTTT. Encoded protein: CASSKTGEAFF.

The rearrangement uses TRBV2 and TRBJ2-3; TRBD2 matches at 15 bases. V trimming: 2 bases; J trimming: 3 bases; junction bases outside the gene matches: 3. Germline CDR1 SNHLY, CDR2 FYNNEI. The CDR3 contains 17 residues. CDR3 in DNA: TGTGCCAGCAGTGAAACGGGACTAGCGGGGGGTACAGATACGCAGTATTTT. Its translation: CASSETGLAGGTDTQYF.

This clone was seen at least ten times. For the CDR3, the DNA is TGTGCCAGCAGCTTAACGGGTGCTAGCAATCAGCCCCAGCATTTT. Its translation: CASSLTGASNQPQHF. The rearrangement links TRBV11-2 to TRBJ1-5, with D uncertain. V was pared by 2 bases and J by 0 bases, with 8 bases between. This CDR3 has 15 residues. From germline, CDR1 is SGHAT and CDR2 FQNNGV.

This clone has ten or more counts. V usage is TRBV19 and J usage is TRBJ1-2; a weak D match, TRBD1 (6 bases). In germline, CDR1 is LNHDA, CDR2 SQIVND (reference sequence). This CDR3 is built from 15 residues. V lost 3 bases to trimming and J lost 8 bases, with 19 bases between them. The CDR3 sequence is CASSMKVAGAGGYTF. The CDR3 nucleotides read TGTGCCAGTAGTATGAAGGTGGCAGGGGCCGGGGGCTACACCTTC.

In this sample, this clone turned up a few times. CDR3 DNA sequence: TGTGCCAGCACCTACTTCACAGATACGCAGTATTTT. Its protein product is CASTYFTDTQYF. The chain has TRBV12-3 or TRBV12-4 and TRBJ2-3; D is unclear. Deletions cut 7 bases from V and 2 bases from J, with 7 bases between. The CDR3 sequence is 12 residues long.

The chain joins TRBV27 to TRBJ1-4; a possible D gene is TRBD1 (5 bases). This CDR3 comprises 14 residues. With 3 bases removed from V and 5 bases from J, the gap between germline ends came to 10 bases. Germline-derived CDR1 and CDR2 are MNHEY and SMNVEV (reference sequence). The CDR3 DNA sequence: TGTGCCAGCAGTTTTCGGGGGGGAAATGAAAAACTGTTTTTT. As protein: CASSFRGGNEKLFF.

CDR3 in DNA: TGTGCCAGCAACCTACCGGGAGGAGCGGGGGTGAATGAGCAGTTCTTC. Protein product: CASNLPGGAGVNEQFF. This sequence joins TRBV6-6 and TRBJ2-1, with 8 bases identical to TRBD2. This CDR3 is built from 16 residues. CDR1 and CDR2 from the germline V gene are MNHNY and SVGAGI (reference sequence). Losses at the gene ends were 7 bases for V and 7 bases for J; bases not matched to a gene: 15.

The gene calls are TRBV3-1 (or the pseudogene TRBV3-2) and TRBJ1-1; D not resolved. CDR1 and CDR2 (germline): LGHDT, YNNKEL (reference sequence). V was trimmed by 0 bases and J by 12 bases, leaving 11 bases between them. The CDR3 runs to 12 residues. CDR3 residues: CASSQDFVRTFF. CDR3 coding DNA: TGTGCCAGCAGCCAAGATTTTGTGAGGACTTTCTTT.

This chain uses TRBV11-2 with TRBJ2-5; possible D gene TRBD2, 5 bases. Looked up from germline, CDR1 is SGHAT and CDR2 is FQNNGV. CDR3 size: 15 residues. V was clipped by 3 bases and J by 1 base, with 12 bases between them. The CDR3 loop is CASSLIVASQETQYF. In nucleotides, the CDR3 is TGTGCCAGCAGCTTGATAGTAGCGAGCCAAGAGACCCAGTACTTC. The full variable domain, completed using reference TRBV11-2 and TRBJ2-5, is EAGVAQSPRYKIIEKRQSVAFWCNPISGHATLYWYQQILGQGPKLLIQFQNNGVVDDSQLPKDRFSAERLKGVDSTLKIQPAKLEDSAVYLCASSLIVASQETQYFGPGTRLLVL.

DNA for the CDR3: TGTGCCAGCAGCCTCAGGACTAGCACAGATACGCAGTATTTT. Amino acid sequence: CASSLRTSTDTQYF. The chain joins TRBV7-8 to TRBJ2-3, with D maybe TRBD2 (5 bases). The CDR3 length is 14 residues. The germline V gene has CDR1 SGHVS and CDR2 FQNEAQ. Trimming left V 5 bases short and J 0 bases short, with 9 bases between.

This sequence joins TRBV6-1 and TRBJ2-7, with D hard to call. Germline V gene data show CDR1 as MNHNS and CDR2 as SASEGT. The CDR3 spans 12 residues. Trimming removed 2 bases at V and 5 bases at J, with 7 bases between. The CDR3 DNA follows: TGTGCCAGCAGTGAACAGGTGGACGAGCAGTACGTC. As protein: CASSEQVDEQYV.

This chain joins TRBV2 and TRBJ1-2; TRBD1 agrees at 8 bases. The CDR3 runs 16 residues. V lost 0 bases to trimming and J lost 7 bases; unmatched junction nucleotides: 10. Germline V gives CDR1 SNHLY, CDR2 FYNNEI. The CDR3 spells CASSEAQSQGGSGYTF. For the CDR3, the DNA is TGTGCCAGCAGTGAAGCGCAGTCACAGGGGGGGAGTGGCTACACCTTC.

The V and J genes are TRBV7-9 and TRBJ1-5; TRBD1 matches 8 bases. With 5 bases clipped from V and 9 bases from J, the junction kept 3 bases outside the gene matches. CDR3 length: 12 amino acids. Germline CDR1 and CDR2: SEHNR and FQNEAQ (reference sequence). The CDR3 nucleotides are TGTGCCAGCAGCCGTACAGGGGGGCCCCAGCATTTT. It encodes CASSRTGGPQHF.

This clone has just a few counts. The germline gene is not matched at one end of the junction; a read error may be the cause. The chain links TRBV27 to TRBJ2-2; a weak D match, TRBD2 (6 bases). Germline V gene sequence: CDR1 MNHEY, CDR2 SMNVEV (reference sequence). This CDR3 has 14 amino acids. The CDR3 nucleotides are TGTGCCAGCAGCCGCCGGGCCCTCCTGGGGGGGCTGTTTTTT. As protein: CASSRRALLGGLFF.

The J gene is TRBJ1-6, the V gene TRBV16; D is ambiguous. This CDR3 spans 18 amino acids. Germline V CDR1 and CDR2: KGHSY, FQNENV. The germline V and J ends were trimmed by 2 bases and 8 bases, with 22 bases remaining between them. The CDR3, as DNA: TGTGCCAGCAGCCAAACCATACTAGTAGAGGGCATGGATTCACCCCTCCACTTT. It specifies CASSQTILVEGMDSPLHF. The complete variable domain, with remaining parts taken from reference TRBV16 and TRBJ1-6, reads GEEVAQTPKHLVRGEGQKAKLYCAPIKGHSYVFWYQQVLKNEFKFLISFQNENVFDETGMPKERFSAKCLPNSPCSLEIQATKLEDSAVYFCASSQTILVEGMDSPLHFGNGTRLTVT.

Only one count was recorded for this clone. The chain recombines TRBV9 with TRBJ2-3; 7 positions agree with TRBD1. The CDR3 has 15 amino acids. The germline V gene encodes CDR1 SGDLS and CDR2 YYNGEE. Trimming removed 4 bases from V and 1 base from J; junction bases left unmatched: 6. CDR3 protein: CASSPEGQGTDTQYF. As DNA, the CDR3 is TGTGCCAGCAGCCCCGAAGGACAGGGCACAGATACGCAGTATTTT.

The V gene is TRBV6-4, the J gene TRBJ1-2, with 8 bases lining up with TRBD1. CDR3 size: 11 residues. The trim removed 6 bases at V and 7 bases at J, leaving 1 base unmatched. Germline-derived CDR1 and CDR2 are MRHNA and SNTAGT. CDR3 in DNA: TGTGCCAGCAGCGGACAGGGTGGCTACACCTTC. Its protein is CASSGQGGYTF.

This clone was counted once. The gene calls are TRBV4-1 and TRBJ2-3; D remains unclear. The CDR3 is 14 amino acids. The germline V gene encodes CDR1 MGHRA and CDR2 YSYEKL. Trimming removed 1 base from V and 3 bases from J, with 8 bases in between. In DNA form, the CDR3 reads TGCGCCAGCAGCCAAGCGTTTGTAACAGATACGCAGTATTTT. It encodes CASSQAFVTDTQYF.

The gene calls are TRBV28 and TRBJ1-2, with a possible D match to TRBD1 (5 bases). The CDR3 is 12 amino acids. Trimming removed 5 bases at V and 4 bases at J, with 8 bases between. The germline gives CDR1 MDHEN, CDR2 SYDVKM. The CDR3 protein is CASSTGVYGYTF. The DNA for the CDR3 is TGTGCCAGCAGTACGGGGGTCTATGGCTACACCTTC.